What follows describes a single T cell receptor beta chain. Its antigen target is currently unknown. There are no base qualities to consult, and no much larger clone falls within one base. The sample originates from a study of primary melanoma T cells and metastatic recurrence (dated by TCRdb to 2020 to 2022). Regarding the complete study: The cohort was made up of approximately 200 primary melanomas of stage T2 to T4, with thickness greater than 1 mm. The study examined whether T-cell fraction and T-cell repertoire clonality in primary melanoma tumors predicted patient outcome. The T-cell fraction measured by TCR beta sequencing was weighed against progression-free survival, the clinical outcome chosen for the comparison. Histopathological grading of tumor-infiltrating lymphocytes was compared with the T-cell fraction derived from sequencing.

The primary melanoma of each patient had been surgically resected and was considered potentially curable but at risk of metastatic recurrence. What the work shows at the level of the full study, not this receptor alone: Progression-free survival was reportedly predicted by the tumor T-cell fraction independently of age, mitotic rate, ulceration and thickness. Regardless of nodal disease, mitotic rate or ulceration status, a T-cell fraction above 20% appeared to be protective. The authors presented an effective T-cell-mediated antitumor response in primary melanoma only as a suggestion and not as a demonstrated mechanism. Adding T-cell fraction to tumor thickness reportedly improved progression-free survival prediction more than adding any other histopathological variable.

To prepare the library, the immunoSEQ multiplex PCR assay was applied. Primary melanoma tumor tissue was subjected to high-throughput sequencing of the T-cell receptor beta chain. Per the source publication's procedure: The repertoire analyses covered TCRB CDR3 sharing between samples and the distribution of insertions and deletions. A gradient-boosted model ranked how well the T-cell fraction predicted outcome compared with histopathological variables. TCRdb limited this immuneACCESS table to in-frame rearrangements with V and J called. A share of clones is missing; checked studies link under half to unresolved V genes, and the rest is unexplained. The V and J calls and the clone size are those of that table, but D and trimming were determined from the DNA. A total of about 700 clones appear in this sample, roughly nine tenths of them only once. The top ten clonotypes cover 16% of the sample. The sample consisted of melanoma tumor tissue. This receptor was taken from a human donor with melanoma.

The CDR3 sequence is CASSFQTGRNEKLFF. The DNA is TGTGCCAGCAGCTTTCAGACAGGGAGGAATGAAAAACTGTTTTTT. Rearrangement joined TRBV11-3 to TRBJ1-4; 7 bases in the junction line up with TRBD1. Trimming leaves V shorter by 3 bases and J shorter by 5 bases, with the junction holding 6 bases beyond the gene matches. Sequences SGHNT (CDR1) and YENEEA (CDR2) are obtained from the germline V gene. Its CDR3 holds 15 amino acids, cysteine through phenylalanine. Of all the DNA, just the CDR3 is kept, 45 bases in frame from base 1.